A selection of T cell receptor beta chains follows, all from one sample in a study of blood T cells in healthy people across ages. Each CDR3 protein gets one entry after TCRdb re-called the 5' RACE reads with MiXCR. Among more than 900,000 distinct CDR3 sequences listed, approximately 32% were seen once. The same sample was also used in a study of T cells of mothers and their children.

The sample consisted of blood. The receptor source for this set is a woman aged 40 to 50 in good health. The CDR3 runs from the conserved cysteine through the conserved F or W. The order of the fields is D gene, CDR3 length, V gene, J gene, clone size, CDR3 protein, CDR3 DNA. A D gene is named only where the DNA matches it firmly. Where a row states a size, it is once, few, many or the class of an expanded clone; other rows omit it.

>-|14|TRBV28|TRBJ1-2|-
CASSLGRGFYGYTF
TGTGCCAGCAGTTTAGGGCGGGGATTCTATGGCTACACCTTC
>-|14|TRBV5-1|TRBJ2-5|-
CASRGTTASETQHF
TGCGCCAGCCGAGGAACGACAGCGTCAGAGACCCAGCACTTC
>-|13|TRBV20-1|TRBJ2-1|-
CSARDLRGHEQFF
TGCAGTGCTAGAGATTTGAGGGGCCATGAGCAGTTCTTC
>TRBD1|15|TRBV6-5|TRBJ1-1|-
CASSYDRGANTEAFF
TGTGCCAGCAGTTACGACAGGGGAGCGAACACTGAAGCTTTCTTT
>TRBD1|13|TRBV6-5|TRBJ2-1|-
CASSYARQGRAFF
TGTGCCAGCAGTTACGCACGACAGGGACGGGCGTTCTTC
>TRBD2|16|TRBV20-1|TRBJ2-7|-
CSARGGTSGSPYEQYF
TGCAGTGCTAGAGGTGGGACTAGCGGGAGCCCCTACGAGCAGTACTTC
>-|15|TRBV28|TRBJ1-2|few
CASSSNRMLRGGYTF
TGTGCCAGCAGTTCCAACAGGATGCTGAGGGGTGGCTACACCTTC
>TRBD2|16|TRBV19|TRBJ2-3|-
CASSIGLAARTDTQYF
TGTGCCAGTAGTATCGGACTAGCGGCACGCACAGATACGCAGTATTTT
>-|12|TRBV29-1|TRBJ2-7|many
CSVTKDLYEQYF
TGCAGCGTCACAAAGGATCTCTACGAGCAGTACTTC
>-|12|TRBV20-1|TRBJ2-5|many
CSAADSQETQYF
TGCAGTGCCGCGGACAGCCAAGAGACCCAGTACTTC
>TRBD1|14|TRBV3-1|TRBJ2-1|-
CASSQDRTGIEQFF
TGTGCCAGCAGCCAAGATCGGACAGGGATTGAGCAGTTCTTC
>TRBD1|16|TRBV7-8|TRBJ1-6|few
CASSLVTTGENSPLHF
TGTGCCAGCAGCTTGGTTACGACAGGGGAAAATTCACCCCTCCACTTT
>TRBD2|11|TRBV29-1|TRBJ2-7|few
CSVGTSSTQYF
TGCAGCGTCGGGACTAGTTCTACCCAGTACTTC
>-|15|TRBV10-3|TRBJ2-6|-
CAITAQTSGANVLTF
TGTGCCATCACCGCACAGACCTCTGGGGCCAACGTCCTGACTTTC
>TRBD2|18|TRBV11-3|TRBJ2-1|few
CASSLGTAGGGAYNEQFF
TGTGCCAGCAGCTTAGGTACCGCTGGCGGGGGGGCCTACAATGAGCAGTTCTTC
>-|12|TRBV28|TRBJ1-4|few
CASSQPNEKLFF
TGTGCCAGCAGTCAGCCTAATGAAAAACTGTTTTTT
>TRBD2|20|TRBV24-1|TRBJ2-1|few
CATSDLARTSGGTSYNEQFF
TGTGCCACCAGTGATTTGGCAAGGACTAGCGGGGGGACATCCTACAATGAGCAGTTCTTC
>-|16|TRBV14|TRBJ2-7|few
CASSQAWGRSVYEQYF
TGTGCCAGCAGCCAAGCCTGGGGACGGTCCGTGTACGAGCAGTACTTC
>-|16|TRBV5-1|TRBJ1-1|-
CASSLLTGSMNTEAFF
TGCGCCAGCAGCCTACTGACAGGCTCCATGAACACTGAAGCTTTCTTT
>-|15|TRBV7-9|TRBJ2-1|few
CASSWERSSYNEQFF
TGTGCCAGCAGCTGGGAGCGGAGCTCCTACAATGAGCAGTTCTTC